This is a list of T cell receptor beta chains from one sample in a study of shared clonotypes between healthy human individuals. This table comes from immunoSEQ multiplex PCR, and its TCRdb copy is limited to in-frame clones, with some not included. The sample consists of roughly 570,000 clones, nearly 98% of them appearing once. Input material: naive CD8+ T cells sorted from blood. These receptors were collected from a young man in good health. Both conserved end residues are trimmed from each CDR3.

v_call	j_call	cdr3_length	cdr3_aa
TRBV7-9	TRBJ2-5	13	ACEKDRGAQETQY
TRBV4-3	TRBJ2-3	13	ASSPTRQGVDTQY
TRBV10-3	TRBJ2-7	10	AIRDVPYEQY
TRBV14	TRBJ2-7	12	ASSPAGGPYEQY
TRBV30	TRBJ2-7	11	AWRDRSSYEQY
TRBV14	TRBJ2-3	20	ASSQGAKLAGGFMGPADTQY
TRBV27	TRBJ2-1	13	ASSFLQAQYNEQF
TRBV10-1	TRBJ1-4	19	ASSEPPTGVNIPPTNEKLF
TRBV7-6	TRBJ2-3	12	ASSLDLAADTQY
TRBV27	TRBJ2-7	9	ASRNSYEQY
TRBV7-2	TRBJ2-7	13	ASSSSDRGPSEQY
TRBV11-2	TRBJ2-7	9	ASRTAYEQY
TRBV19	TRBJ1-2	11	ASSNGGGGGYT
TRBV10-2	TRBJ1-1	9	ASSEGVEAF
TRBV5-6	TRBJ2-1	14	ASSYTAGLSYNEQF
TRBV10-2	TRBJ1-2	12	ASTRASSSYGYT
TRBV5-1	TRBJ1-1	12	ASSLMSQNTEAF
TRBV2	TRBJ2-5	15	ASSDGQGVRGQETQY
TRBV9	TRBJ2-1	13	ASSTGGIGYNEQF
TRBV13	TRBJ2-1	16	ASSPWTPLAGEGDEQF
TRBV4-1	TRBJ2-1	15	ASSQDSLGTGSELQF
TRBV19	TRBJ2-1	14	ASKTTSGSIGDEQF
TRBV7-6	TRBJ2-1	15	ASSLSDRGFSYNEQF
TRBV11-2	TRBJ2-1	14	ASSLVAGGLGNEQF
TRBV5-1	TRBJ2-3	17	ASSFYVRGASTSTDTQY